The present entry profiles one T cell receptor beta chain with its context. No antigen is known for it. PBMCs numbering at least 6 million were isolated per sample. A second PCR of roughly 7 to 11 cycles used a sample-barcoded 5' primer and a J-beta primer mix. Researchers report that a template-switch adaptor with 12 random nucleotides tagged each cDNA molecule. Samples each returned at least 3 million CDR3-containing paired-end reads. TCRdb itself ran the 5' RACE reads through MiXCR, one entry per CDR3 protein. The data show about 970,000 distinct CDR3 sequences, just over 50% seen once. The data were obtained in a study of blood T cells in healthy people across ages. Study-wide results and caveats: Age advanced and TCR beta diversity per million T cells fell, roughly linearly.

In germline, CDR1 is MDHEN, CDR2 SYDVKM. The ends were cut back, 3 bases at V and 4 bases at J, with 9 bases in the middle. The CDR3 is made up of 13 amino acids. The receptor was derived from a woman aged 55-75 years in good health. The chain uses TRBV28 and TRBJ1-2; D might be TRBD1 (6 bases). The sequenced sample was blood. The CDR3 protein is CASSLDSFYGYTF. CDR3 coding DNA: TGTGCCAGCAGTTTGGACAGTTTCTATGGCTACACCTTC.